Listed here are 16 T cell receptor beta chains from one sample, sequenced in a study of chemoradiotherapy in HPV16-positive cancers. Here immunoSEQ multiplex PCR was the method, and the copy in TCRdb shows in-frame clones only, minus some. The sample includes about 29,000 clones, about 90% of them seen just once. The sample consisted of blood, taken from a patient who underwent chemoradiotherapy. The receptors were sampled from a human donor with HPV-associated anogenital cancer.

J is TRBJ2-1 and V is TRBV7-9, with TRBD1 identical over 9 bases. The CDR3 totals 17 residues. V was pared by 4 bases and J by 3 bases, with 10 bases of the junction left unmatched. Looked up from germline, CDR1 is SEHNR and CDR2 is FQNEAQ (reference sequence). This CDR3 reads CASSSTVRDRDYNEQFF. The CDR3, as DNA: TGTGCCAGCAGCTCCACAGTCCGGGACAGGGACTACAATGAGCAGTTCTTC.

The V gene is TRBV6-5, the J gene TRBJ2-3; D gene unclear. This CDR3 is 13 amino acids long. The V gene lost 7 bases and the J gene lost 6 bases, with 14 bases spanning the gap. The V gene's germline CDR1 is MNHEY and CDR2 SVGAGI. CDR3 loop: CASKGNPQDTQYF. CDR3 nucleotides: TGTGCCAGCAAAGGGAACCCACAGGATACGCAGTATTTT.

The chain employs TRBV6-5 and TRBJ1-1; possibly TRBD1 for D (5 bases). Germline CDR1 reads MNHEY; CDR2 reads SVGAGI. The CDR3 has 13 residues. V lost 4 bases and J 1 base, leaving 7 bases between the germline ends. The CDR3 DNA is TGTGCCAGCAGTTGGAGGGGGAACACTGAAGCTTTCTTT. Residues: CASSWRGNTEAFF.

This rearrangement joins TRBV21-1 to TRBJ2-5; TRBD2 is taken as the D call from the table, unchecked against the DNA. TRBV21-1 is described as a pseudogene. The CDR3 consists of 13 residues. CDR3 sequence (DNA): TGTGCCAGCAGCAAAGGGACTACGAAGACCCAGTACTTC. Its translation: CASSKGTTKTQYF.

As DNA, the CDR3 is TGTGCCAGCAGCAAAGATGGTGCGGGCAGCTACGAGCAGTACTTC. Translation gives CASSKDGAGSYEQYF. The chain recombines TRBV21-1 with TRBJ2-7; no check of the table's D call, TRBD2, against the DNA was made. TRBV21-1 is an annotated pseudogene. This CDR3 has 15 amino acids.

This sequence joins TRBV28 and TRBJ1-4, with 7 bases matching TRBD1. CDR3 size: 16 residues. Trimming took 4 bases from V and 3 from J; bases not matched to a gene: 8. Germline V gives CDR1 MDHEN, CDR2 SYDVKM. CDR3 bases: TGTGCCAGCAGTTCTCCACCGACAGGGTCTAATGAAAAACTGTTTTTT. It yields the protein CASSSPPTGSNEKLFF.

The chain employs TRBV5-1 and TRBJ2-6; 8 nucleotides align to TRBD2. Looked up from germline, CDR1 is SGHRS and CDR2 is YFSETQ. The CDR3 is 18 residues long. The V and J ends lost 1 base and 2 bases, in that order; junction bases with no gene match: 8. CDR3 DNA: TGCGCCAGCAGCTTGAAAGCGGCGGGAGGAACTGGGGCCAACGTCCTGACTTTC. This encodes CASSLKAAGGTGANVLTF.

This clone was counted a single time. The J gene is TRBJ2-7, the V gene TRBV27, with D possibly being TRBD1 or TRBD2 (5 bases each). The CDR3 is 16 residues long. V lost 5 bases and J lost 0, with 17 bases in between. Germline V lookup: CDR1 MNHEY, CDR2 SMNVEV (reference sequence). As DNA, the CDR3 is TGTGCCAGCAGTAGAATGACAGCCACTAGCTCCTACGAGCAGTACTTC. This translates into CASSRMTATSSYEQYF.

This chain links TRBV30 with TRBJ1-1, with D possibly matching TRBD1 (5 bases). Per germline, CDR1 GTSNPN and CDR2 SVGIG (reference sequence). Trimming removed 5 bases at V and 5 bases at J, with 15 bases between. This CDR3 region has 13 residues. CDR3: CAWGPGIGTEAFF. Here the CDR3 DNA reads TGTGCCTGGGGCCCAGGGATAGGTACTGAAGCTTTCTTT.

This chain uses TRBV5-1 with TRBJ2-3; D not certain. The germline gives CDR1 SGHRS, CDR2 YFSETQ. The V end lost 1 base, the J end lost 0 bases, and 12 bases lay between the germline ends. This CDR3 is 16 amino acids long. The CDR3 nucleotides read TGCGCCAGCAGCTTGTTGGGGTTATATAGCACAGATACGCAGTATTTT. Its translation is CASSLLGLYSTDTQYF.

The chain couples TRBV30 to TRBJ2-7; 9 nucleotides line up with TRBD1. V lost 3 bases and J lost 4; bases outside the gene matches: 1. This CDR3 contains 12 residues. Germline assignment: CDR1 GTSNPN and CDR2 SVGIG (reference sequence). CDR3 loop: CAWSGQGYEQYF. For the CDR3, the DNA is TGTGCCTGGAGCGGACAGGGGTACGAGCAGTACTTC.

V is TRBV27 and J is TRBJ1-2; possibly TRBD1 for D (5 bases). V was shortened by 6 bases and J by 5 bases, with 19 bases between the two germline ends. The CDR3 extends over 15 amino acids. The germline V gene has CDR1 MNHEY and CDR2 SMNVEV (reference sequence). The CDR3 here is CASSFPDRVSYGYTF. CDR3 in DNA: TGTGCCAGCAGCTTCCCCGACAGAGTAAGTTATGGCTACACCTTC.

The V gene is TRBV27, the J gene TRBJ2-7; TRBD1 matches at 9 bases. Germline-derived CDR1 and CDR2 are MNHEY and SMNVEV (reference sequence). V dropped 8 bases and J dropped 0; count of bases not matched to a gene: 14. This CDR3 spans 17 amino acids. CDR3 in DNA: TGTGCCAGCTCACGAGGAACAGGGGGCTCTAGCTCCTACGAGCAGTACTTC. Translating it yields CASSRGTGGSSSYEQYF.

The genes are TRBV28 and TRBJ1-1, with D hard to call. The CDR3 sequence is 11 residues long. V was cut by 4 bases and J by 5 bases, with 5 bases left in between. Germline values: CDR1 MDHEN, CDR2 SYDVKM. The chain's CDR3 is CASSSGTEAFF. Here the CDR3 DNA reads TGTGCCAGCAGTTCGGGAACTGAAGCTTTCTTT.

The chain recombines TRBV5-8 with TRBJ1-1; D remains ambiguous. CDR3 length: 15 residues. The ends were cut back, 0 bases at V and 3 bases at J, with 12 bases in the middle. The germline V gene encodes CDR1 SGHTS and CDR2 YDEGEE. For the CDR3, the DNA is TGTGCCAGCAGCTTGGGGCAGGCCGGGTACACTGAAGCTTTCTTT. Amino acids: CASSLGQAGYTEAFF.

This clone was observed a few times. The rearrangement uses TRBV5-8 and TRBJ1-2; 9 nucleotides agree with TRBD1. The V gene's germline CDR1 is SGHTS and CDR2 YDEGEE. The CDR3 is made up of 14 amino acids. Unmatched junction bases numbered 7, after V lost 4 bases and J lost 6 bases. CDR3 protein: CASSHWTGVDGYTF. The CDR3 DNA reads as TGTGCCAGCAGCCACTGGACAGGGGTGGATGGCTACACCTTC.